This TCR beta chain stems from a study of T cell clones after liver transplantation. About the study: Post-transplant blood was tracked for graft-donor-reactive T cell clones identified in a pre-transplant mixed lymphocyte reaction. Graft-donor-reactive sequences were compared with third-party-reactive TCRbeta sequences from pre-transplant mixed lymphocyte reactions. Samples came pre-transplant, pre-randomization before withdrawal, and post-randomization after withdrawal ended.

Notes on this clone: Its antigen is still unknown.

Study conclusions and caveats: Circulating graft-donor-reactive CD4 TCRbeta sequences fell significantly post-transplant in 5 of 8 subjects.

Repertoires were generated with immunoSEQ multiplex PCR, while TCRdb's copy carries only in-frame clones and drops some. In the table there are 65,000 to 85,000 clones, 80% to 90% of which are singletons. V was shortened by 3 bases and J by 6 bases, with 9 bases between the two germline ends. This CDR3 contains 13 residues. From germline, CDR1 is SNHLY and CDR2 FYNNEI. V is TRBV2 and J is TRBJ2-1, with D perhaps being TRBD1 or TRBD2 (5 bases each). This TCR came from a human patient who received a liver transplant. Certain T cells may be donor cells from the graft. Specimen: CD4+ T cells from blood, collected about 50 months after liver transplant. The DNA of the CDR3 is TGTGCCAGCAGTGAGAGGGGCCGCAATGAGCAGTTCTTC. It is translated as CASSERGRNEQFF.